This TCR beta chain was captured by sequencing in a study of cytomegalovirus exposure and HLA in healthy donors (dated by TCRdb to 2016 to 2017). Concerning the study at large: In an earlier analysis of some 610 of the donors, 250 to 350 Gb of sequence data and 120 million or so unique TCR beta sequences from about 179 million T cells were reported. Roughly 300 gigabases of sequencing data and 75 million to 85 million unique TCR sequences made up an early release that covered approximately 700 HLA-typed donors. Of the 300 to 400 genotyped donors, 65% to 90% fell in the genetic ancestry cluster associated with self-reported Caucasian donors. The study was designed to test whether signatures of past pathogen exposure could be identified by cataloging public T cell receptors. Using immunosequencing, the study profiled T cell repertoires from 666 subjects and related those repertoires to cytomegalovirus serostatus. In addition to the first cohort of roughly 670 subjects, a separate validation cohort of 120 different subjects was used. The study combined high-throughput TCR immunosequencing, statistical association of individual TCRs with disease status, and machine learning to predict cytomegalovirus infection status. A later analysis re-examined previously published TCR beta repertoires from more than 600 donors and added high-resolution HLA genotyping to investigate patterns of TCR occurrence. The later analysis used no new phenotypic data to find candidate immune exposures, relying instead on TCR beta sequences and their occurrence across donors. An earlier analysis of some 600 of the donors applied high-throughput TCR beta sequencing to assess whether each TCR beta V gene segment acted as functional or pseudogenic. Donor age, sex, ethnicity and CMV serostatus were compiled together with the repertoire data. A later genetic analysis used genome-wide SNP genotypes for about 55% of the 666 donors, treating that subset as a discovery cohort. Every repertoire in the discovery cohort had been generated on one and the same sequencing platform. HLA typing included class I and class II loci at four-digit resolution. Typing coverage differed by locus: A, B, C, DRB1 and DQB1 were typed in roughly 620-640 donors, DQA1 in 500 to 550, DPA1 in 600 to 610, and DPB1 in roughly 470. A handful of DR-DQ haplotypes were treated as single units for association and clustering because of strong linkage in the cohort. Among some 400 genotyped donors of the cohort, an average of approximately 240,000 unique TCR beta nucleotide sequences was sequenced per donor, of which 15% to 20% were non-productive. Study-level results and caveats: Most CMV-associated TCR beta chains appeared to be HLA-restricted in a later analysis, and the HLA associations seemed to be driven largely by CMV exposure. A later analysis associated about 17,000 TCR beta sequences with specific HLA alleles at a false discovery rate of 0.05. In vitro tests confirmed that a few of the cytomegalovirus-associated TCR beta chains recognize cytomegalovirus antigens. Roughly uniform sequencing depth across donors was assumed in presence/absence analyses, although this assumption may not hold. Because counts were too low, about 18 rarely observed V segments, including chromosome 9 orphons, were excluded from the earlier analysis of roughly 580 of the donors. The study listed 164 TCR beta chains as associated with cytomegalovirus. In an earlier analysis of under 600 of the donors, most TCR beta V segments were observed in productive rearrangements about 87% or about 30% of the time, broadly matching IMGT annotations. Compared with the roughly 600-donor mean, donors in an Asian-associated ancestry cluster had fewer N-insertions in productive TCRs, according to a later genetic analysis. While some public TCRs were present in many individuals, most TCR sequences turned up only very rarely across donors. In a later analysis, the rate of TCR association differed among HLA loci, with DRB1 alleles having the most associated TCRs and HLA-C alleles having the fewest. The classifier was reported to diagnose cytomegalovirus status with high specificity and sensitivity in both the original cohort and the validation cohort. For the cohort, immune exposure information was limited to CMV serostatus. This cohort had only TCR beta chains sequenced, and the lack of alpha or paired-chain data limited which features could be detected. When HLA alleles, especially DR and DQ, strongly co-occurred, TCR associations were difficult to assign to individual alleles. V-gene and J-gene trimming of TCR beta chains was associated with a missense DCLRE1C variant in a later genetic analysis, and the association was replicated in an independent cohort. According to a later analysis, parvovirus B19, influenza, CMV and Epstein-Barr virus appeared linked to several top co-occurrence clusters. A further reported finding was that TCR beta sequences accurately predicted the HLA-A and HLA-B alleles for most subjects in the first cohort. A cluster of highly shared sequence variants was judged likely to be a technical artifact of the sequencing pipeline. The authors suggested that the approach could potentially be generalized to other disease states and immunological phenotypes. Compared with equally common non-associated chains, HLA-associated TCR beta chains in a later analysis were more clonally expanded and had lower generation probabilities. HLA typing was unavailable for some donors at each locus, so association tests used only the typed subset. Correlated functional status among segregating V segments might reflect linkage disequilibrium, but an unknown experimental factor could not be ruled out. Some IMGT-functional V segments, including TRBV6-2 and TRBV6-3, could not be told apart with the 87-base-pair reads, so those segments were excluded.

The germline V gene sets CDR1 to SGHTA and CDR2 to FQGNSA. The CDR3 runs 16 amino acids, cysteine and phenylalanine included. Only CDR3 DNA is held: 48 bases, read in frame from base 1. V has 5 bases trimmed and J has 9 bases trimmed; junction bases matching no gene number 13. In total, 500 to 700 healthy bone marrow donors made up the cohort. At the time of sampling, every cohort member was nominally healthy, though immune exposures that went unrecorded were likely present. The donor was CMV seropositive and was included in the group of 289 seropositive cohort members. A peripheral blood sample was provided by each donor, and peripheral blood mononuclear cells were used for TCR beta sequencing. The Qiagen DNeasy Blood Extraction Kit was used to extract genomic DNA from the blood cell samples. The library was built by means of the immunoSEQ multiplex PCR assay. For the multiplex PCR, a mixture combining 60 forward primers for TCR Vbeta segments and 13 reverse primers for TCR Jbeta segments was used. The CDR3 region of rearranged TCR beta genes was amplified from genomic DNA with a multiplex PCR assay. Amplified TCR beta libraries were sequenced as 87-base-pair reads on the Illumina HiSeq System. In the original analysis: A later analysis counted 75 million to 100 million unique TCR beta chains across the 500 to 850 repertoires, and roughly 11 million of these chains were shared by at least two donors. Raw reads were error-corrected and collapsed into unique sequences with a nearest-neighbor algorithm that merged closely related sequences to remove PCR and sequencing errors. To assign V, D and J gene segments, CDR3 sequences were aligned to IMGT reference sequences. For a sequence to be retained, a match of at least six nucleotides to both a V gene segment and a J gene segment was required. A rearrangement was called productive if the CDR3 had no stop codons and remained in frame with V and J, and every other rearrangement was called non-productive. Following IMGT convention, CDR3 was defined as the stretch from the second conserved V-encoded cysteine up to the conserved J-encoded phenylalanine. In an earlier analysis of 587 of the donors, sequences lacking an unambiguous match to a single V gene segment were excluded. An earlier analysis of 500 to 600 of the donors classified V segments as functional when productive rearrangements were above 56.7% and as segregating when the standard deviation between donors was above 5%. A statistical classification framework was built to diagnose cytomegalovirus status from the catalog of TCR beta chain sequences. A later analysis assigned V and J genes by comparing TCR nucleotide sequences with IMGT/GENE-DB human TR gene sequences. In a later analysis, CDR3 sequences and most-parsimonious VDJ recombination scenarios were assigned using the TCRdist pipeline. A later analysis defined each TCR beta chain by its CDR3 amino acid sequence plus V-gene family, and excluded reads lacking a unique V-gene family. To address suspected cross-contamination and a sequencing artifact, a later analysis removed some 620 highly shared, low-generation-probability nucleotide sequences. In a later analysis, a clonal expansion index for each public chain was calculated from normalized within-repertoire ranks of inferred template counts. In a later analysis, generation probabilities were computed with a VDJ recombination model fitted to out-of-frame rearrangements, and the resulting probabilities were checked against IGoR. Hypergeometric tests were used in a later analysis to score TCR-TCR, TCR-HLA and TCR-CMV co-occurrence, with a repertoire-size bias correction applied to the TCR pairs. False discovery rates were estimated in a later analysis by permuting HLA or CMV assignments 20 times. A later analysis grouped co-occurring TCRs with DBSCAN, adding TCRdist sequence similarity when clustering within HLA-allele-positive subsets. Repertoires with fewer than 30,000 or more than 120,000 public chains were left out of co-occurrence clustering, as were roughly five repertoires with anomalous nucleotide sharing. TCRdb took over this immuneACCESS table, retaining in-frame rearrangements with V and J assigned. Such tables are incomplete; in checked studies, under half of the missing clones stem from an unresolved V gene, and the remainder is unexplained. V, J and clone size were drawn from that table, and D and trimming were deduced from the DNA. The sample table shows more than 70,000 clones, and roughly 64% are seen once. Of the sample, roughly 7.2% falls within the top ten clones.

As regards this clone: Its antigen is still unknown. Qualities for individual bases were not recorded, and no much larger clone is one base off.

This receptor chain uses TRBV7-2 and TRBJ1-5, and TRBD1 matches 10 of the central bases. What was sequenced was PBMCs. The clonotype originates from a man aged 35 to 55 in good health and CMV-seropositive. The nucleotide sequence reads TGTGCCAGCAGCGCCCCGGGACAGGGGTCCGGAAGGCCCCAGCATTTT. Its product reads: CASSAPGQGSGRPQHF.